Shown below are 22 T cell receptor beta chains from a single sample sequenced in a study of T-cell memory formation after mild COVID-19. TCRdb re-called the 5' RACE reads with MiXCR, one entry per CDR3 protein. The sample yields some 120,000 distinct CDR3 sequences, about 17% seen once. Sequenced: PBMCs or a T cell subset sorted from them (not recorded which). These receptors were collected from a man aged 18 to 29 who had mild COVID-19 (a few samples of this study predate the infection). Cell type and time point are not known.

The chain has TRBV12-3 or TRBV12-4 and TRBJ1-4, with TRBD1 as a possible D gene (6 bases). The germline V and J ends were trimmed by 0 bases and 10 bases, with 15 bases remaining between them. There are 15 residues in the CDR3. CDR3 sequence: CASSLAAAGEGKLFF. In nucleotides, the CDR3 is TGTGCCAGCAGTTTAGCGGCGGCAGGGGAGGGAAAACTGTTTTTT.

The CDR3 loop reads CASSLGQSNSPLHF. CDR3 DNA: TGCGCCAGCAGCTTGGGACAGTCTAATTCACCCCTCCACTTT. V usage is TRBV5-1 and J usage is TRBJ1-6, with D perhaps TRBD1 (5 bases). Looked up from germline, CDR1 is SGHRS and CDR2 is YFSETQ. V was clipped by 0 bases and J by 6 bases, with 7 bases between them. The CDR3 has 14 amino acids. Full variable domain (missing parts from reference TRBV5-1 and TRBJ1-6): KAGVTQTPRYLIKTRGQQVTLSCSPISGHRSVSWYQQTPGQGLQFLFEYFSETQRNKGNFPGRFSGRQFSNSRSEMNVSTLELGDSALYLCASSLGQSNSPLHFGNGTRLTVT.

V is TRBV18 and J is TRBJ1-1, with a possible D match to TRBD1 (5 bases). Germline V gives CDR1 KGHSH, CDR2 LQKENI. CDR3 size: 17 residues. Trimming removed 2 bases from V and 4 bases from J, with 20 bases in between. The CDR3 region is CASSPGGSLRRGTEAFF. The CDR3 nucleotides are TGTGCCAGCTCACCAGGGGGGAGCCTGCGCCGGGGCACTGAAGCTTTCTTT.

The chain uses TRBV20-1 and TRBJ2-7; 8 positions agree with TRBD2. Trimming cost V 5 bases and J 0 bases; bases outside gene matches: 6. There are 14 residues in the CDR3. Germline lookup yields CDR1 DFQATT and CDR2 SNEGSKA (reference sequence). The DNA for the CDR3 is TGCAGTGCTCTATTAGCGGGGAGCTCCTACGAGCAGTACTTC. Amino acids: CSALLAGSSYEQYF.

The rearrangement joins TRBV11-2 to TRBJ2-1; 9 positions match TRBD1. The CDR3 spans 15 residues. V lost 6 bases, J lost 9 bases, and 12 bases stayed unmatched. Germline values: CDR1 SGHAT, CDR2 FQNNGV. The CDR3 coding sequence is TGTGCCAGCAGTCACAGACCGGGACAGGGAACTGAGCAGTTCTTC. Its translation: CASSHRPGQGTEQFF.

This clonotype was seen a few times. The chain carries TRBV4-3 and TRBJ1-1; the match to TRBD1 covers 7 bases. Germline values: CDR1 LGHNA, CDR2 YSLEER. This CDR3 spans 15 amino acids. The V and J ends lost 4 bases and 1 base, in that order; junction bases with no gene match: 6. CDR3 region: CASSRTGTSNTEAFF. For the CDR3, the DNA is TGCGCCAGCAGCCGGACAGGCACGTCGAACACTGAAGCTTTCTTT.

Many counts were recorded for this clonotype. The chain combines TRBV5-1 with TRBJ2-1; D is ambiguous. Between the trimmed V and J ends, which lost 0 bases and 0 bases, there was a span of 4 bases. The germline V gene encodes CDR1 SGHRS and CDR2 YFSETQ. There are 14 residues in the CDR3. In DNA, the CDR3 is TGCGCCAGCAGCTTGGAGGGCTCCTACAATGAGCAGTTCTTC. This translates into CASSLEGSYNEQFF.

The rearrangement joins TRBV7-9 to TRBJ2-2, with TRBD1 as a possible D gene (5 bases). Deletions cut 5 bases from V and 4 bases from J, with 14 bases between. Germline V gene lookup returns CDR1 SEHNR and CDR2 FQNEAQ (reference sequence). The CDR3 spans 15 residues. This chain's CDR3 is CASSPMAGITGELFF. The CDR3, as DNA: TGTGCCAGCAGCCCGATGGCAGGGATCACCGGGGAGCTGTTTTTT.

This clonotype was detected only a few times. This chain uses TRBV12-3 or TRBV12-4 with TRBJ2-1; D is perhaps TRBD2 (7 bases). The V gene lost 5 bases and the J gene lost 9 bases, with 17 bases spanning the gap. This CDR3 is 14 amino acids long. In nucleotides, the CDR3 is TGTGCCAGCAGTCGGACGGAGGGGGGGGGTGAGCAGTTCTTC. Translating it yields CASSRTEGGGEQFF.

The DNA of the CDR3 is TGTGCCAGCAGCCCCCGCGAGGGTTGGGATACGCAGTATTTT. Translating gives CASSPREGWDTQYF. The chain recombines TRBV7-8 with TRBJ2-3; tentative D call: TRBD2 (5 bases). Per germline, CDR1 SGHVS and CDR2 FQNEAQ. This CDR3 spans 14 amino acids. The V end was cut by 5 bases, the J end by 6 bases, with 15 bases between.

This clonotype has more than one count but fewer than ten. V gene TRBV10-3 combines with J gene TRBJ1-3; D gene unclear. With 2 bases removed from V and 0 bases from J, the gap between germline ends came to 5 bases. CDR3 length: 14 amino acids. CDR1 is ENHRY and CDR2 is SYGVKD in the germline V gene. CDR3: CAISEHVSGNTIYF. For the CDR3, the DNA is TGTGCCATCAGTGAGCACGTCTCTGGAAACACCATATATTTT.

The rearrangement links TRBV29-1 to TRBJ2-5; 12 nucleotides align to TRBD2. The CDR3 loop spans 15 amino acids. Trimming cost V 6 bases and J 0 bases; bases outside gene matches: 5. In germline, CDR1 is SQVTM, CDR2 ANQGSEA. The DNA for the CDR3 is TGCAGCGTCGTACGACTAGCGGGAGACCAAGAGACCCAGTACTTC. This sequence encodes CSVVRLAGDQETQYF.

This clonotype was seen only a few times. CDR3 region: CASSAGGADTQYF. CDR3 bases: TGCGCCAGCAGTGCAGGGGGCGCGGATACGCAGTATTTT. The chain joins TRBV10-1 to TRBJ2-3; the match to TRBD1 covers 8 bases. Trimming took 4 bases from V and 6 from J; bases not matched to a gene: 3. The germline gives CDR1 WNHNN, CDR2 SYGVQD (reference sequence). The CDR3 has 13 amino acids.

The chain has TRBV2 and TRBJ1-6; D gene ambiguous. Trimming removed 8 bases at V and 10 bases at J, with 18 bases between. Germline assignment: CDR1 SNHLY and CDR2 FYNNEI. The CDR3 consists of 14 residues. For the CDR3, the DNA is TGTGCCAGCCTATTGCACGGGTATGGCTCACCCCTCCACTTT. Protein product: CASLLHGYGSPLHF.

CDR3 sequence reads: CASSPQASVNNEQFF. CDR3 bases: TGTGCCAGCAGCCCCCAGGCTAGCGTGAACAATGAGCAGTTCTTC. The chain has TRBV9 and TRBJ2-1; TRBD2 might be the D (6 bases). The V and J ends lost 4 bases and 5 bases respectively, with 16 bases between them. The length of the CDR3 is 15 residues. Germline CDR1 reads SGDLS; CDR2 reads YYNGEE.

The V call is TRBV5-1, the J call TRBJ2-5; D is ambiguous. Germline assignment: CDR1 SGHRS and CDR2 YFSETQ. The ends were cut back, 4 bases at V and 3 bases at J, with 10 bases in the middle. This CDR3 spans 13 amino acids. The CDR3, as DNA: TGCGCCAGCAGCATCCCGGGCGAAGAGACCCAGTACTTC. Translating it yields CASSIPGEETQYF.

The chain's CDR3 is CASLLEGPYQETQYF. CDR3 sequence (DNA): TGTGCCAGCCTCTTGGAGGGGCCCTACCAAGAGACCCAGTACTTC. The chain combines TRBV2 with TRBJ2-5, with D maybe TRBD2 (6 bases). The V and J ends lost 8 bases and 0 bases respectively, with 16 bases between them. The CDR3 loop spans 15 amino acids. Germline V gene sequence: CDR1 SNHLY, CDR2 FYNNEI.

The chain couples TRBV4-2 to TRBJ2-7; D is undetermined. Trimming shortened V by 0 bases and J by 6 bases, and 12 bases separated the two germline ends. The CDR3 consists of 14 residues. Per germline, CDR1 LGHNA and CDR2 YNFKEQ. Here the CDR3 reads CASSQERQVGEQYV. CDR3 in DNA: TGTGCCAGCAGCCAAGAGCGGCAGGTTGGCGAGCAGTACGTC.

In this sample, this clonotype turned up a few times. This chain links TRBV29-1 with TRBJ1-1; D ambiguous. Per the germline V gene, CDR1 is SQVTM and CDR2 is ANQGSEA. V dropped 3 bases and J dropped 6 bases, with 8 bases sitting between them. The CDR3 extends over 11 amino acids. The CDR3 sequence is CSVEDLPEAFF. As DNA, the CDR3 is TGCAGCGTTGAGGATCTACCTGAAGCTTTCTTT.

This clonotype was seen a few times. The chain has TRBV27 and TRBJ2-7, with D unresolved. The V end was cut by 4 bases, the J end by 7 bases, with 8 bases between. The CDR3 runs to 11 residues. Germline CDR1 and CDR2: MNHEY and SMNVEV (reference sequence). CDR3 DNA: TGTGCCAGCAGTTCCCCCCGGGAGCAGTACTTC. Protein sequence: CASSSPREQYF.

This clonotype was found a few times. This sequence joins TRBV10-3 and TRBJ1-2; D may be TRBD1 (6 bases). The CDR3 spans 15 residues. The V gene's germline CDR1 is ENHRY and CDR2 SYGVKD. V was clipped by 0 bases and J by 4 bases, with 12 bases between them. CDR3 in DNA: TGTGCCATCAGTGAGTCCGGGGGCGCGGGCTATGGCTACACCTTC. It encodes CAISESGGAGYGYTF.

This clonotype was counted between two and nine times. The rearrangement uses TRBV5-1 and TRBJ2-1; D may be TRBD2 (6 bases). Germline-derived CDR1 and CDR2 are SGHRS and YFSETQ. This CDR3 has 14 residues. Trimming left V 1 base short and J 14 bases short, with 19 bases between. This chain's CDR3 is CASSLYSGTPIEFF. In DNA, the CDR3 is TGCGCCAGCAGCTTGTACTCCGGGACTCCCATTGAGTTCTTC. Based on the CDR3 plus reference TRBV5-1 and TRBJ2-1, the full variable domain is KAGVTQTPRYLIKTRGQQVTLSCSPISGHRSVSWYQQTPGQGLQFLFEYFSETQRNKGNFPGRFSGRQFSNSRSEMNVSTLELGDSALYLCASSLYSGTPIEFFGPGTRLTVL.